One sample yielded the 23 T cell receptor beta chains listed below, sequenced in a study of T-cell reconstitution after alpha-beta-depleted transplantation in children. Unique molecular identifiers featured in how the TCRbeta library was prepared. TCRdb called the PCR reads again in MiXCR, with one record for every CDR3 protein. The data hold around 580,000 distinct CDR3 sequences, with 23% observed a single time. The sample was PBMCs, mostly from graft donor cells, taken 360 days after TCRalphabeta/CD19-depleted stem cell transplant. Receptors originate from a boy in the first two years of life who had a stem cell transplant for acute myeloid leukemia, so the T cells may come from the graft donor.

The chain recombines TRBV20-1 with TRBJ2-4; D unresolved. Germline values: CDR1 DFQATT, CDR2 SNEGSKA (reference sequence). V lost 6 bases and J lost 10, with 28 bases in between. The CDR3 loop spans 16 amino acids. DNA of the CDR3: TGCAGTGCCGGTGTCCCAAAAGGCCCTAGATTCCCTATTCAGTACTTC. Translated, it gives CSAGVPKGPRFPIQYF.

This clonotype was counted ten times or more. This rearrangement joins TRBV12-3 or TRBV12-4 to TRBJ2-3, with a tentative D call TRBD2 (6 bases). This CDR3 is built from 16 residues. V was cut by 6 bases and J by 2 bases, with 18 bases left in between. CDR3 region: CASSETGLSPTDTQYF. The CDR3 nucleotides read TGTGCCAGCAGCGAAACGGGACTCTCACCCACAGATACGCAGTATTTT.

The chain carries TRBV6-5 and TRBJ2-4, with D tentatively TRBD2 (6 bases). CDR1 and CDR2 (germline): MNHEY, SVGAGI. V was clipped by 0 bases and J by 4 bases, with 10 bases between them. The CDR3 contains 15 residues. The CDR3 coding sequence is TGTGCCAGCAGTTACTCGACGGCGGGGAAAAACATTCAGTACTTC. Residues: CASSYSTAGKNIQYF.

CDR3 residues: CASSGTGQKNTEAFF. The CDR3 DNA reads as TGTGCCAGCAGCGGCACGGGACAGAAGAACACTGAAGCTTTCTTT. The chain links TRBV3-1 to TRBJ1-1; 7 bases match TRBD1. The ends lost 5 bases at V and 1 base at J; junction bases unmatched: 7. This CDR3 is built from 15 residues. Germline CDR1 LGHDT, CDR2 YNNKEL (reference sequence).

The chain is built from TRBV3-1 and TRBJ2-7, with D possibly called TRBD1 or TRBD2 (5 bases each). The CDR3 is made up of 12 amino acids. Trimming removed 6 bases from V and 3 bases from J, with 9 bases in between. CDR1 LGHDT and CDR2 YNNKEL come from the germline V gene (reference sequence). CDR3 DNA: TGTGCCAGCAGGGGGGAGATCTACGAGCAGTACTTC. Protein product: CASRGEIYEQYF.

The gene calls are TRBV15 and TRBJ2-5; tentatively, D is TRBD2 (5 bases). This CDR3 spans 16 amino acids. Germline CDR1 is LNHNV and CDR2 is YYDKDF (reference sequence). With 0 bases removed from V and 1 base from J, the gap between germline ends came to 12 bases. CDR3 sequence reads: CATSREPTTVQETQYF. The CDR3 DNA is TGTGCCACCAGCAGAGAACCGACTACCGTCCAAGAGACCCAGTACTTC.

V is TRBV20-1 and J is TRBJ1-1; no firm D call. Trimming stripped 2 bases from V and 3 bases from J, with 19 bases between. This CDR3 is built from 16 residues. Germline V lookup: CDR1 DFQATT, CDR2 SNEGSKA (reference sequence). CDR3 bases: TGCAGTGCTAGAAGGTGGGCCCCGGACCGCGACACTGAAGCTTTCTTT. It is translated as CSARRWAPDRDTEAFF.

On this clonotype: An end of the junction differs from the germline gene, which may be a read error. The chain couples TRBV20-1 to TRBJ2-3, with TRBD2 as a possible D gene (6 bases). The CDR3 covers 15 residues. Germline-derived CDR1 and CDR2 are DFQATT and SNEGSKA (reference sequence). The CDR3 reads CSARDLGTYGDTQYF. Written as DNA, the CDR3 is TGCAGTGCCAGAGATTTAGGGACTTATGGAGATACGCAGTATTTT.

This clonotype has a count of ten or more. V gene TRBV12-3 or TRBV12-4 combines with J gene TRBJ1-6; a possible D gene is TRBD1 (5 bases). Trimming removed 5 bases from V and 6 bases from J, with 11 bases in between. The CDR3 runs to 14 residues. The CDR3 loop is CASSIPGPNSPLHF. CDR3 in DNA: TGTGCCAGCAGTATCCCAGGGCCTAATTCACCCCTCCACTTT.

This clonotype was picked up many times. This chain joins TRBV11-2 and TRBJ2-7; no definite D call. This CDR3 is built from 14 residues. Per germline, CDR1 SGHAT and CDR2 FQNNGV. The V end lost 0 bases, the J end lost 6 bases, and 12 bases lay between the germline ends. The DNA for the CDR3 is TGTGCCAGCAGCTTAGACCTAGTATCACGCGAGCAGTACTTC. Its translation is CASSLDLVSREQYF.

This clonotype was found many times. The V gene is TRBV6-1, the J gene TRBJ1-1, with D tentatively TRBD1 (5 bases). This CDR3 is built from 17 residues. V lost 6 bases to trimming and J lost 11 bases, with 31 bases between them. Germline V gene data show CDR1 as MNHNS and CDR2 as SASEGT. Written as DNA, the CDR3 is TGTGCCAGCAGCGAGGGGACCGGACGTGGCCGACCTGAAGCGGCTTTCTTT. Its protein is CASSEGTGRGRPEAAFF.

This clonotype turned up a few times. CDR3 amino acids: CASSLVEKGGNEQFF. As DNA, the CDR3 is TGTGCCAGCAGCTTGGTAGAAAAAGGGGGCAATGAGCAGTTCTTC. The chain is built from TRBV5-6 and TRBJ2-1, with D tentatively TRBD1 (6 bases). Trimming cost V 0 bases and J 6 bases, with 13 bases left between them. The germline V gene has CDR1 SGHDT and CDR2 YYEEEE. This CDR3 has 15 residues. Supplemented by reference TRBV5-6 and TRBJ2-1, the full variable domain reads DAGVTQSPTHLIKTRGQQVTLRCSPKSGHDTVSWYQQALGQGPQFIFQYYEEEERQRGNFPDRFSGHQFPNYSSELNVNALLLGDSALYLCASSLVEKGGNEQFFGPGTRLTVL.

This chain links TRBV6-1 with TRBJ1-1, with D possibly TRBD1 on 6 matching bases. Germline loops: CDR1 MNHNS, CDR2 SASEGT. V was cut by 5 bases and J by 11 bases, with 18 bases left in between. The CDR3 covers 13 residues. This chain's CDR3 is CASSTPRWGGAFF. CDR3 coding DNA: TGTGCCAGCAGTACACCTAGGTGGGGGGGCGCTTTCTTT.

A remark on this clonotype: This could be a read error, since a much larger clone is one nucleotide away. The chain joins TRBV7-9 to TRBJ2-3, with D perhaps matching TRBD2 (6 bases). Germline CDR1 is SEHNR and CDR2 is FQNEAQ (reference sequence). Trimming stripped 2 bases from V and 2 bases from J, with 8 bases between. The length of the CDR3 is 14 residues. The CDR3: CASSLRGNTDTQYF. As DNA, the CDR3 is TGTGCCAGCAGCTTACGGGGGAACACAGATACGCAGTATTTT.

Comment on this clonotype: Since a much larger clone is just one base distant, this may be a read error. The chain combines TRBV7-2 with TRBJ2-2; 7 positions match TRBD2. In germline, CDR1 is SGHTA, CDR2 FQGNSA. This CDR3 spans 15 amino acids. The CDR3 spells CVSSLGLPGPGELFF. The CDR3 region has the DNA TGTGTCAGCAGCTTGGGACTACCAGGACCCGGGGAGCTGTTTTTT.

This chain links TRBV5-1 with TRBJ2-7; 12 positions agree with TRBD2. The junction had 10 bases not matched to a gene; V was cut back by 4 bases and J by 2 bases. Germline V gene lookup returns CDR1 SGHRS and CDR2 YFSETQ. CDR3 length: 17 residues. CDR3 DNA sequence: TGCGCCAGCAGCCGAATTTCGGCTAGCGGGGGGGCCTACGAGCAGTACTTC. It translates to CASSRISASGGAYEQYF.

The sample holds many counts of this clonotype. The chain has TRBV20-1 and TRBJ2-5, with a weak D call TRBD2 (6 bases). Looked up from germline, CDR1 is DFQATT and CDR2 is SNEGSKA (reference sequence). This CDR3 is built from 15 residues. V was pared by 0 bases and J by 5 bases, with 16 bases between. The CDR3 protein is CSARDISLALETQYF. CDR3 nucleotides: TGCAGTGCTAGAGATATCTCCCTAGCGCTGGAGACCCAGTACTTC.

This clonotype was recorded a few times. V usage is TRBV7-2 and J usage is TRBJ2-1; unclear D gene. The CDR3 consists of 13 residues. Trimming cost V 1 base and J 10 bases, with 11 bases left between them. CDR1 is SGHTA, CDR2 FQGNSA, per germline. CDR3 loop: CASSLGSAREQFF. CDR3 nucleotide sequence: TGTGCCAGCAGCTTAGGCTCGGCGAGGGAGCAGTTCTTC.

This chain connects TRBV7-9 to TRBJ1-5; D is uncertain. In germline, CDR1 is SEHNR, CDR2 FQNEAQ (reference sequence). The CDR3 runs 15 residues. V lost 2 bases and J 4 bases, leaving 12 bases between the germline ends. The CDR3 DNA reads TGTGCCAGCAGCTTAAGGTCCCAGAAGAATCAGCCCCAGCATTTT. This translates into CASSLRSQKNQPQHF.

This clonotype was seen ten or more times. The chain links TRBV6-5 to TRBJ2-1; 13 positions match TRBD2. Germline values: CDR1 MNHEY, CDR2 SVGAGI. V lost 5 bases to trimming and J lost 5 bases; unmatched junction nucleotides: 9. There are 17 residues in the CDR3. In nucleotides, the CDR3 is TGTGCCAGCAGTATATCCCCGACTAGCGGGGGGCACAATGAGCAGTTCTTC. This translates into CASSISPTSGGHNEQFF.

This clonotype was recorded many times. Here the CDR3 reads CSATGTGVYEQYF. CDR3 DNA sequence: TGCAGTGCTACGGGGACTGGGGTTTACGAGCAGTACTTC. This sequence joins TRBV20-1 and TRBJ2-7; D might be TRBD2 (6 bases). The germline V gene encodes CDR1 DFQATT and CDR2 SNEGSKA (reference sequence). This CDR3 is built from 13 residues. V was cut by 4 bases and J by 4 bases, with 14 bases left in between.

This clonotype was counted at least ten times. The chain links TRBV29-1 to TRBJ2-1, with TRBD2 matching over 7 bases. The CDR3 is made up of 15 amino acids. The V gene end was trimmed by 8 bases and the J gene end by 4 bases; junction bases not matched to a gene: 14. The germline CDR1 and CDR2 sequences are SQVTM and ANQGSEA. The CDR3 nucleotides are TGCAGCCCGAGGGCGGCTAGCGGACTTTACAATGAGCAGTTCTTC. Residues: CSPRAASGLYNEQFF.

This clonotype has a handful of counts. V usage is TRBV20-1 and J usage is TRBJ2-1; tentative D call: TRBD2 (5 bases). The germline V gene encodes CDR1 DFQATT and CDR2 SNEGSKA (reference sequence). The CDR3 totals 14 residues. The ends were cut back, 6 bases at V and 1 base at J, with 13 bases in the middle. CDR3 nucleotide sequence: TGCAGTGCCCCCTTGGGGAGTTCCTACAATGAGCAGTTCTTC. This codes for CSAPLGSSYNEQFF.